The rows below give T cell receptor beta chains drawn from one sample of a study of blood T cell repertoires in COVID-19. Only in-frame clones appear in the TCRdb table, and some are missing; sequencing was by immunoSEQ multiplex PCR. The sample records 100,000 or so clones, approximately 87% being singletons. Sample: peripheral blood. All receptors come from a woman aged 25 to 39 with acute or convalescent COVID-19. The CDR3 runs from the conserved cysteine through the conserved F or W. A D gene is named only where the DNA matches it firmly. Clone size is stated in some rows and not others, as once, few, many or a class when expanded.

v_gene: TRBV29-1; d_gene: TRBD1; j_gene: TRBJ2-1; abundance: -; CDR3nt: TGCAGCGTTGGGACCGGGACAGGGGGCATTGAGCAGTTCTTC; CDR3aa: CSVGTGTGGIEQFF
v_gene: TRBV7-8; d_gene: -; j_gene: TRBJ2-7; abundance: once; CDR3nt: TGTGCCAGCAGCATTCTCGGGGTGTGGGAGCAGTACTTC; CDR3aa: CASSILGVWEQYF
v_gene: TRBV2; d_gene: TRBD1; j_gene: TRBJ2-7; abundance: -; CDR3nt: TGTGCCAGCAGCTCGAACAGGGGGCTCGAGCAGTACTTC; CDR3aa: CASSSNRGLEQYF
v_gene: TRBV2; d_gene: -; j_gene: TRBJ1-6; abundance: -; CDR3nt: TGTGCCAGCTACGACAACTCCTATAATTCACCCCTCCACTTT; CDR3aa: CASYDNSYNSPLHF
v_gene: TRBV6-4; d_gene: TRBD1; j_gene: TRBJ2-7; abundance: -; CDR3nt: TGTGCCAGCAGGCGCAACCACAGGGGGCCCTACGAGCAGTACTTC; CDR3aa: CASRRNHRGPYEQYF
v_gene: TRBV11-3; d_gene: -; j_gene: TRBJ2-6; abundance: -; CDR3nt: TGTGCCAGCAGTCCATCAGGCCCAGCCCCATCTGGGGCCAACGTCCTGACTTTC; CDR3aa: CASSPSGPAPSGANVLTF
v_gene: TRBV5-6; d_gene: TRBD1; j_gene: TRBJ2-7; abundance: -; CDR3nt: TGTGCCAGCAGCGCCTCCGGGACAGGGGCCTACGAGCAGTACTTC; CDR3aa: CASSASGTGAYEQYF
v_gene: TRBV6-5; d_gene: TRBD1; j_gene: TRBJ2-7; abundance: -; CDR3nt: TGTGCCAGCAGTTACAGCGGGACAGGGGGCGACGAGCAGTACTTC; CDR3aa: CASSYSGTGGDEQYF
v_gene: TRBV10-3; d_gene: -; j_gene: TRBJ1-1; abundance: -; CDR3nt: TGTGCCATCAGTGAGGAGGTCGACGGGGCTTTCTTT; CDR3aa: CAISEEVDGAFF
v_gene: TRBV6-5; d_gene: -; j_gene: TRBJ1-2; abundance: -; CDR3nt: TGTGCCAGCAGTCGGGGGGCGGCTGGCTACACCTTC; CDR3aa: CASSRGAAGYTF
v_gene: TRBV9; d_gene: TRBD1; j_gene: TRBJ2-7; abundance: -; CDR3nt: TGTGCCAGCAGCTACCGGACAGGTGGCTACGAGCAGTACTTC; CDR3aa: CASSYRTGGYEQYF
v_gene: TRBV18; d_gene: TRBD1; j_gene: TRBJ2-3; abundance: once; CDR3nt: TGTGCCAGCTCACCGACAGGGTCCATGGATACGCAGTATTTT; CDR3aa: CASSPTGSMDTQYF